The source of this TCR beta chain is a study of molecular identifiers for immune sequencing clone quantification. Findings and caveats of the study: Over 98% of effector molecules, yet under 1% of naive-cell molecules, were held by clones above 20 RNA copies.

Many counts were recorded for this clonotype. Its antigen remains unknown. Sorted naive CD8 T cells were those defined as CD8+CD4-CCR7+CD45RA+. It was with previously described methods and listed TCR primers that bulk TCR libraries were made. TCRdb independently ran MiXCR on the PCR reads; one entry per CDR3 protein. Seen here are some 320,000 distinct CDR3 sequences, around 21% observed once, and the top ten hold 0.75% to 0.85%. Germline assignment: CDR1 LNHDA and CDR2 SQIVND (reference sequence). V lost 5 bases to trimming and J lost 6 bases, with 14 bases between them. This CDR3 is built from 13 residues.

The genes are TRBV19 and TRBJ2-7; D gene ambiguous. Sequences were obtained from naive CD8+ T cells from blood, with Jurkat cell RNA spiked in. Subset reported: FACS-sorted CD8+CD4-CCR7+CD45RA+ naive T cells. The sequence was collected from a human donor in good health. Some libraries in this study had Jurkat cell RNA spiked in. The DNA for the CDR3 is TGTGCCAGTAGTCCCGGCGTGGGGTTCGAGCAGTACTTC. Encoded protein: CASSPGVGFEQYF.